What follows are 26 T cell receptor beta chains derived from one specimen sequenced in a study of T cell changes during pregnancy in multiple sclerosis. This table comes from immunoSEQ multiplex PCR, and its TCRdb copy is limited to in-frame clones, with some not included. The table includes around 50,000 clones, roughly 94% detected once. This specimen was CD8+ T cells from peripheral blood mononuclear cells, taken in the first trimester of pregnancy. Receptors originate from a female donor with multiple sclerosis, enrolled in a pregnancy study.

The gene calls are TRBV5-1 and TRBJ2-1, with 11 bases identical to TRBD2. CDR1 SGHRS and CDR2 YFSETQ come from the germline V gene. The trim removed 2 bases at V and 10 bases at J, leaving 8 bases unmatched. The CDR3 is 15 amino acids. The CDR3 spells CASSFTSGRMGEQFF. CDR3 coding DNA: TGCGCCAGCAGCTTCACTAGCGGGAGAATGGGGGAGCAGTTCTTC.

This sequence joins TRBV2 and TRBJ2-7; D possibly corresponds to TRBD2 (5 bases). The ends were cut back, 7 bases at V and 3 bases at J, with 7 bases in the middle. The CDR3 is 11 amino acids. Germline CDR1 reads SNHLY; CDR2 reads FYNNEI. CDR3 loop: CASIDYYEQYF. The CDR3 DNA is TGTGCCAGCATCGACTACTACGAGCAGTACTTC.

V gene TRBV14 combines with J gene TRBJ2-7, with TRBD2 as a possible D gene (6 bases). V lost 4 bases, J lost 3 bases, and 19 bases lay in between. The germline gives CDR1 SGHDN, CDR2 FVKESK. The CDR3 is 16 residues long. This CDR3 reads CASSPPGAGHIYEQYF. CDR3 nucleotides: TGTGCCAGCAGCCCTCCGGGAGCAGGGCATATCTACGAGCAGTACTTC.

The rearrangement uses TRBV15 and TRBJ1-1; no clear D. V lost 8 bases and J 1 base, leaving 8 bases between the germline ends. This CDR3 is 12 amino acids long. Germline lookup yields CDR1 LNHNV and CDR2 YYDKDF (reference sequence). This chain's CDR3 is CATVSGNTEAFF. The CDR3 nucleotides read TGTGCCACCGTCTCGGGGAACACTGAAGCTTTCTTT.

The chain carries TRBV7-9 and TRBJ1-1; possible D gene TRBD1, 5 bases. V was cut by 2 bases and J by 7 bases, with 11 bases left in between. The germline V gene has CDR1 SEHNR and CDR2 FQNEAQ (reference sequence). The CDR3 loop spans 13 amino acids. In DNA form, the CDR3 reads TGTGCCAGCAGCTTATCGGACACTAATGAAGCTTTCTTT. It is translated as CASSLSDTNEAFF.

The chain recombines TRBV19 with TRBJ1-6; 8 bases agree with TRBD1. Germline CDR1 reads LNHDA; CDR2 reads SQIVND (reference sequence). Losses at the gene ends were 4 bases for V and 7 bases for J; bases not matched to a gene: 6. This CDR3 has 15 amino acids. The chain's CDR3 is CASSTAGGGNSPLHF. The CDR3 DNA sequence: TGTGCCAGTAGTACCGCAGGGGGCGGAAATTCACCCCTCCACTTT.

V is TRBV9 and J is TRBJ1-2; 7 bases are a match to TRBD1. Germline V lookup: CDR1 SGDLS, CDR2 YYNGEE. With V trimmed by 0 bases and J by 0 bases, 2 bases remained unmatched. CDR3 length equals 15 residues. DNA for the CDR3: TGTGCCAGCAGCGTAGGGCAGGGGGCTAACTATGGCTACACCTTC. This encodes CASSVGQGANYGYTF.

The V and J genes are TRBV2 and TRBJ2-3; 15 bases match TRBD2. From germline, CDR1 is SNHLY and CDR2 FYNNEI. The CDR3 covers 16 residues. V lost 3 bases to trimming and J lost 7 bases; unmatched junction nucleotides: 5. CDR3 sequence (DNA): TGTGCCAGCAGTGACTGGACTAGCGGGAGGGAAAATACGCAGTATTTT. Translation: CASSDWTSGRENTQYF.

The gene calls are TRBV6-1 and TRBJ1-4; the match to TRBD1 covers 7 bases. The CDR3 is made up of 15 amino acids. V lost 6 bases to trimming and J lost 7 bases; unmatched junction nucleotides: 11. Germline V gives CDR1 MNHNS, CDR2 SASEGT. This CDR3 reads CASSAKQGRGEKLFF. The CDR3 nucleotides read TGTGCCAGCAGCGCCAAACAGGGGCGGGGTGAAAAACTGTTTTTT.

The chain joins TRBV27 to TRBJ2-7; 9 positions match TRBD2. The CDR3 runs 15 residues. The V and J ends lost 4 bases and 7 bases, in that order; junction bases with no gene match: 11. Germline V gene sequence: CDR1 MNHEY, CDR2 SMNVEV (reference sequence). CDR3 region: CASSSIASGASEQYF. The CDR3 nucleotides are TGTGCCAGCAGTTCTATAGCTAGCGGGGCCAGTGAGCAGTACTTC.

This chain uses TRBV6-1 with TRBJ2-7; tentatively, D is TRBD1 (6 bases). V was shortened by 6 bases and J by 4 bases, with 7 bases between the two germline ends. This CDR3 is 11 amino acids long. Germline V CDR1 and CDR2: MNHNS, SASEGT. The CDR3 bases are TGTGCCAGCAGGGACAGTTACGAGCAGTACTTC. It translates to CASRDSYEQYF.

The chain is built from TRBV6-6 and TRBJ2-1, with D possibly matching TRBD2 (5 bases). Trimming cost V 5 bases and J 3 bases, with 8 bases left between them. Looked up from germline, CDR1 is MNHNY and CDR2 is SVGAGI (reference sequence). CDR3 length: 13 residues. The CDR3 loop reads CASSDGLYNEQFF. CDR3 DNA: TGTGCCAGCAGTGACGGACTCTACAATGAGCAGTTCTTC.

This clone was found once. The chain couples TRBV7-2 to TRBJ1-1; D unresolved. The V gene lost 4 bases and the J gene lost 8 bases, with 11 bases spanning the gap. There are 12 residues in the CDR3. Germline CDR1 SGHTA, CDR2 FQGNSA. CDR3 amino acids: CASSSLSGEAFF. CDR3 nucleotides: TGTGCCAGCAGCTCCCTCAGTGGCGAAGCTTTCTTT.

The chain uses TRBV4-1 and TRBJ2-3; TRBD2 matches 7 bases. Looked up from germline, CDR1 is MGHRA and CDR2 is YSYEKL. The J segment lost 0 bases and the V segment lost 4 bases, leaving 4 bases of the junction unmatched. The CDR3 loop spans 15 amino acids. The CDR3 reads CASSRRGGSTDTQYF. CDR3 DNA: TGCGCCAGCAGCCGACGCGGGGGTAGCACAGATACGCAGTATTTT.

This chain links TRBV2 with TRBJ2-1, with TRBD2 identical over 9 bases. With V trimmed by 6 bases and J by 3 bases, 6 bases remained unmatched. Looked up from germline, CDR1 is SNHLY and CDR2 is FYNNEI. This CDR3 is 15 amino acids long. The CDR3 protein is CASSPRGGDYNEQFF. In DNA form, the CDR3 reads TGTGCCAGCAGCCCCCGCGGGGGGGACTACAATGAGCAGTTCTTC.

The rearrangement links TRBV4-1 to TRBJ1-1, with 8 bases aligning to TRBD1. The CDR3 covers 16 residues. V trimming: 1 base; J trimming: 0 bases; junction bases outside the gene matches: 4. Germline V gives CDR1 MGHRA, CDR2 YSYEKL. CDR3 nucleotide sequence: TGCGCCAGCAGCCAAGGGACAGGGCCTATGAACACTGAAGCTTTCTTT. Translating it yields CASSQGTGPMNTEAFF.

The chain uses TRBV27 and TRBJ2-1, with TRBD2 identical over 10 bases. Unmatched junction bases numbered 4, after V lost 6 bases and J lost 2 bases. Germline loops: CDR1 MNHEY, CDR2 SMNVEV (reference sequence). The CDR3 runs to 15 residues. This CDR3 reads CASSPTSGPYNEQFF. DNA of the CDR3: TGTGCCAGCAGCCCGACTAGCGGGCCCTACAATGAGCAGTTCTTC.

The CDR3 DNA reads as TGTGCCAGCAGCGTACAACTCCTAGCGGGAGTGTCCACCGGGGAGCTGTTTTTT. Its protein is CASSVQLLAGVSTGELFF. The chain links TRBV9 to TRBJ2-2; 10 nucleotides agree with TRBD2. V trimming: 1 base; J trimming: 4 bases; junction bases outside the gene matches: 10. The CDR3 length is 18 residues. CDR1 SGDLS and CDR2 YYNGEE come from the germline V gene.

As concerns this clone: A read error may produce the germline difference seen at one junction end. V usage is TRBV7-9 and J usage is TRBJ1-5; 7 nucleotides line up with TRBD1. Germline V gene lookup returns CDR1 SEHNR and CDR2 FQNEAQ (reference sequence). There are 12 residues in the CDR3. CDR3: CASSQGGQPRHF. The CDR3 DNA reads as TGTGCCAGCAGCCAGGGGGGACAGCCCCGGCATTTT.

The CDR3 DNA follows: TGTGCCAGCAGTTACTCGAGAGGTGCCCGGGAGCTGTTTTTT. This translates into CASSYSRGARELFF. The J gene is TRBJ2-2, the V gene TRBV6-5; D is uncertain. From germline, CDR1 is MNHEY and CDR2 SVGAGI. This CDR3 has 14 residues. Trimming took 0 bases from V and 9 from J, leaving 11 bases between them.

V is TRBV11-2 and J is TRBJ2-7; unclear D gene. Germline CDR1 reads SGHAT; CDR2 reads FQNNGV. CDR3 length: 14 residues. V shed 5 bases and J shed 5 bases, with 16 bases lying between them. The CDR3 region is CASSDILDQNEQYF. In DNA form, the CDR3 reads TGTGCCAGCAGCGACATTCTCGATCAGAACGAGCAGTACTTC. Full variable domain (rest looked up from reference TRBV11-2 and TRBJ2-7): EAGVAQSPRYKIIEKRQSVAFWCNPISGHATLYWYQQILGQGPKLLIQFQNNGVVDDSQLPKDRFSAERLKGVDSTLKIQPAKLEDSAVYLCASSDILDQNEQYFGPGTRLTVT.

This chain joins TRBV5-4 and TRBJ2-7; no firm D call. The CDR3 sequence is 15 residues long. V was cut by 3 bases and J by 0 bases, with 13 bases left in between. Germline V CDR1 and CDR2: SGHNT, YYREEE (reference sequence). The CDR3 nucleotides read TGTGCCAGCAGCTATGGCGTAAGCGTCTCCTACGAGCAGTACTTC. This gives the protein CASSYGVSVSYEQYF.

The V and J genes are TRBV12-5 and TRBJ2-7, with D perhaps matching TRBD2 (6 bases). This CDR3 is built from 17 residues. Germline assignment: CDR1 LGHNT and CDR2 FRNRAP. V lost 0 bases, J lost 0 bases, and 15 bases lay in between. CDR3 residues: CASGLVQDSGSSYEQYF. The CDR3 DNA reads TGTGCTAGTGGTTTGGTCCAAGATAGCGGATCCTCCTACGAGCAGTACTTC.

This chain uses TRBV10-3 with TRBJ1-2; D is unresolved. The germline gives CDR1 ENHRY, CDR2 SYGVKD. V was trimmed by 0 bases and J by 4 bases, leaving 12 bases between them. This CDR3 region has 15 residues. The CDR3 nucleotides are TGTGCCATCAGTGAGTCGGTGGCACCAGTCTATGGCTACACCTTC. Amino acid sequence: CAISESVAPVYGYTF.

The J gene is TRBJ2-1, the V gene TRBV30; 7 bases are a match to TRBD1. Per the germline V gene, CDR1 is GTSNPN and CDR2 is SVGIG (reference sequence). This CDR3 region has 14 residues. CDR3 sequence: CAGVGGARGHEQFF. The CDR3 DNA reads TGTGCGGGGGTAGGGGGCGCGAGGGGTCATGAGCAGTTCTTC.

The chain uses TRBV19 and TRBJ2-1; 9 positions agree with TRBD1. Germline V gives CDR1 LNHDA, CDR2 SQIVND (reference sequence). V trimming: 5 bases; J trimming: 3 bases; junction bases outside the gene matches: 11. The CDR3 contains 17 residues. CDR3 amino acids: CASSARPGTGNYNEQFF. Written as DNA, the CDR3 is TGTGCCAGTAGTGCCCGCCCCGGGACAGGGAACTACAATGAGCAGTTCTTC. Full variable domain (outside the CDR3, taken from reference TRBV19 and TRBJ2-1): DGGITQSPKYLFRKEGQNVTLSCEQNLNHDAMYWYRQDPGQGLRLIYYSQIVNDFQKGDIAEGYSVSREKKESFPLTVTSAQKNPTAFYLCASSARPGTGNYNEQFFGPGTRLTVL.